Each of the 6 T cell receptor beta chains below was sequenced from the same sample in a study of blood T cell repertoires in COVID-19. TCRdb's copy holds only in-frame clones and misses some; the assay was immunoSEQ multiplex PCR. Found here are approximately 300,000 clones, 85% of them singletons; the top ten hold about 2%. Sequenced sample: PBMCs or T cells enriched from blood (not recorded which). These receptors all stem from a young woman who had been exposed to COVID-19.

There are a few counts of this clone. The chain carries TRBV7-8 and TRBJ1-2; 9 nucleotides line up with TRBD1. CDR1 is SGHVS and CDR2 is FQNEAQ in the germline V gene. The CDR3 has 16 residues. Trimming cost V 5 bases and J 0 bases; bases outside gene matches: 7. CDR3 region: CASSIGGTGTNYGYTF. CDR3 sequence (DNA): TGTGCCAGCAGCATTGGGGGGACAGGGACTAACTATGGCTACACCTTC.

This clone was observed at least ten times. The chain joins TRBV3-1 (or the pseudogene TRBV3-2) to TRBJ1-5; tentatively, D is TRBD1 (5 bases). The V and J ends lost 3 bases and 6 bases respectively, with 6 bases between them. CDR3 length equals 12 residues. Germline assignment: CDR1 LGHDT and CDR2 YNNKEL (reference sequence). The CDR3 coding sequence is TGTGCCAGCAGCCAGGGGGGTCAGCCCCAGCATTTT. Its protein is CASSQGGQPQHF.

As to this clone: One end of the junction is discordant with germline, which a read error may explain. Other nucleotide sequences from this sample produce the same CDR3. V usage is TRBV5-4 and J usage is TRBJ2-2; weak D call: TRBD1 (6 bases). Germline values: CDR1 SGHNT, CDR2 YYREEE (reference sequence). The CDR3 has 16 residues. This chain's CDR3 is CASSFIGQRNTGELFF. DNA for the CDR3: TGTGCCAGTAGCTTCATAGGACAGAGGAACACCGGGGAGCTGTTTTTT.

The chain couples TRBV27 to TRBJ1-6, with 8 nucleotides matching TRBD1. This CDR3 comprises 16 residues. Germline V gives CDR1 MNHEY, CDR2 SMNVEV (reference sequence). Losses at the gene ends were 2 bases for V and 1 base for J; bases not matched to a gene: 1. The DNA for the CDR3 is TGTGCCAGCAGTTTACAGGGGGCTTCCTATAATTCACCCCTCCACTTT. Translating gives CASSLQGASYNSPLHF.

The chain recombines TRBV27 with TRBJ1-4; no clear D gene. The length of the CDR3 is 13 residues. The ends were cut back, 2 bases at V and 8 bases at J, with 9 bases in the middle. The germline CDR1 and CDR2 sequences are MNHEY and SMNVEV (reference sequence). CDR3 region: CASSLPGKEKLFF. CDR3 nucleotide sequence: TGTGCCAGCAGTTTACCGGGGAAAGAAAAACTGTTTTTT.

V gene TRBV7-6 combines with J gene TRBJ2-3; 10 nucleotides match TRBD2. The trim removed 5 bases at V and 3 bases at J, leaving 5 bases unmatched. The V gene's germline CDR1 is SGHVS and CDR2 FNYEAQ. The CDR3 runs 15 residues. Here the CDR3 DNA reads TGTGCCAGCAGCAAGAGCGGGGGGGCGACAGATACGCAGTATTTT. Translating it yields CASSKSGGATDTQYF.